The rows below give T cell receptor beta chains drawn from one sample of a study of blood T cell repertoires in COVID-19. Repertoires were generated with immunoSEQ multiplex PCR, while TCRdb's copy carries only in-frame clones and drops some. Seen here are 60,000 to 75,000 clones, 86% observed once, and the top ten hold around 3.9%. Sequenced sample: peripheral blood. The receptors originated from a man in his 70s with active COVID-19. Each CDR3 is given with its conserved first and last residue. Size tells how often a clone was seen (once, few, many) or the class of an expanded clone, and some rows leave it out.

V gene	CDR3 length	clone size	CDR3 protein
TRBV14	16	once	CASSPLPGQGSDTQYF
TRBV7-2	15	-	CASSPVGGAGETQYF
TRBV27	12	few	CASSFAGRRAFF
TRBV5-1	16	-	CASSSRLAGGGGEQFF
TRBV9	16	-	CASSPQTSGSRGEQFF
TRBV30	12	-	CAWKGGSAEQFF
TRBV7-3	15	-	CASSLSGGVGYEQYF
TRBV9	13	once	CASTPSGRGTQYF
TRBV18	15	few	CATGKEQGTGNTIYF
TRBV27	13	-	CASSLGLSYEQYF
TRBV9	14	-	CASSPPGPPYEQYF
TRBV5-4	14	-	CASSRQVGYNEQFF
TRBV5-1	14	-	CASSLTGGDETQYF
TRBV24-1	16	-	CATSDQGQRNTGELFF
TRBV5-4	14	-	CASSPDRGGEKLFF
TRBV15	15	-	CATSRVQGAADTQYF
TRBV6-2/TRBV6-3	16	-	CASSYRQTGAGYGYTF
TRBV5-5	13	-	CASSLLGGNTIYF
TRBV27	16	-	CASSLAAGGGYNEQFF
TRBV7-2	14	-	CASSSGGVNEKLFF
TRBV14	15	-	CASSQEPGASYEQYF
TRBV18	14	-	CASSPGGLAYEQYF
TRBV15	11	-	CATSQNYGYTF
TRBV6-4	20	once	CASSERRLAGPRPVTDTQYF
TRBV5-1	17	once	CASSLAVASGRSGEQFF
TRBV5-1	16	-	CASSPKDRGSGNTIYF